These 26 T cell receptor beta chains were sequenced from one sample in a study of T cells in Graves' hyperthyroidism and ophthalmopathy. RNA transcripts provided the source from which TCR beta CDR3 regions were amplified. RT-PCR in the first round (using the HTBI primer set) targeted the TCR CDR3. TCRdb redid the calling of the multiplex PCR reads with MiXCR, one entry per CDR3 protein. The sample shows a few hundred thousand distinct CDR3 sequences, less than 20% of them seen only once. The sequencing input was blood. These receptors all come from a man aged 18 to 29 with Graves' ophthalmopathy.

This clonotype was observed many times. The rearrangement links TRBV7-8 to TRBJ1-1; 9 bases agree with TRBD1. Looked up from germline, CDR1 is SGHVS and CDR2 is FQNEAQ. Trimming took 4 bases from V and 0 from J; bases not matched to a gene: 6. This CDR3 has 16 amino acids. CDR3 loop: CASSSGDRVMNTEAFF. CDR3 nucleotides: TGTGCCAGCAGCTCAGGGGACAGGGTCATGAACACTGAAGCTTTCTTT.

Many counts were recorded for this clonotype. The rearrangement links TRBV27 to TRBJ1-1; D may be TRBD1 (5 bases). This CDR3 is built from 14 residues. CDR1 and CDR2 (germline): MNHEY, SMNVEV (reference sequence). The V gene lost 3 bases and the J gene lost 1 base, with 9 bases spanning the gap. CDR3 in DNA: TGTGCCAGCAGTTTCCAGGGCGCGAACACTGAAGCTTTCTTT. It codes for CASSFQGANTEAFF.

This chain uses TRBV7-8 with TRBJ1-6; 7 bases are shared with TRBD1. After removal of 7 bases from V and 6 bases from J, the junction contained 12 bases not matched to a gene. The CDR3 has 16 residues. Germline CDR1 SGHVS, CDR2 FQNEAQ. The CDR3 spells CASNPNTGDGNSPLHF. The CDR3, as DNA: TGTGCCAGCAATCCTAATACAGGGGATGGTAATTCACCCCTCCACTTT.

This clonotype appeared many times. V gene TRBV7-9 combines with J gene TRBJ2-5; 9 bases line up with TRBD1. The CDR3 runs to 14 residues. CDR1 SEHNR and CDR2 FQNEAQ come from the germline V gene (reference sequence). V lost 3 bases, J lost 5 bases, and 4 bases stayed unmatched. The CDR3 here is CASSFTGGRETQYF. CDR3 DNA sequence: TGTGCCAGCAGCTTCACAGGGGGCCGGGAGACCCAGTACTTC.

J is TRBJ2-5 and V is TRBV14; D may be TRBD1 (6 bases). The CDR3 is 17 amino acids. In germline, CDR1 is SGHDN, CDR2 FVKESK. V lost 4 bases, J lost 2 bases, and 20 bases lay in between. Here the CDR3 reads CASSLRRWGTTQETQYF. CDR3 DNA sequence: TGTGCCAGCAGCCTCCGAAGGTGGGGGACAACTCAAGAGACCCAGTACTTC.

This clonotype appeared a few times. V is TRBV24-1 and J is TRBJ2-1, with 8 bases identical to TRBD1. Germline V lookup: CDR1 KGHDR, CDR2 SFDVKD. The CDR3 sequence is 15 residues long. V shed 6 bases, J shed 3 bases, and the junction held 6 bases outside the gene matches. CDR3 loop: CATSYRGSDYNEQFF. The CDR3 region has the DNA TGTGCCACCAGTTACAGGGGGTCCGACTACAATGAGCAGTTCTTC.

The rearrangement uses TRBV5-1 and TRBJ1-1; 7 bases fit TRBD1. V was clipped by 4 bases and J by 2 bases; unmatched bases: 17. Germline CDR1 reads SGHRS; CDR2 reads YFSETQ. The CDR3 has 18 amino acids. Written as DNA, the CDR3 is TGCGCCAGCAGCCCCCATCTCCCGGGACAGAGTATTAACACTGAAGCTTTCTTT. This codes for CASSPHLPGQSINTEAFF.

V is TRBV9 and J is TRBJ2-1, with 12 bases fitting TRBD2. Germline V lookup: CDR1 SGDLS, CDR2 YYNGEE. Trimming took 2 bases from V and 10 from J; bases not matched to a gene: 7. CDR3 size: 15 residues. The CDR3 sequence: CASSVASGGVFEQFF. CDR3 nucleotides: TGTGCCAGCAGCGTCGCTAGCGGGGGGGTGTTCGAGCAGTTCTTC. Using reference TRBV9 and TRBJ2-1 for the parts outside the CDR3, the full variable domain is DSGVTQTPKHLITATGQRVTLRCSPRSGDLSVYWYQQSLDQGLQFLIQYYNGEERAKGNILERFSAQQFPDLHSELNLSSLELGDSALYFCASSVASGGVFEQFFGPGTRLTVL.

This clonotype was recorded at least ten times. The chain is built from TRBV3-1 and TRBJ1-1; D is uncertain. V gave up 1 base and J gave up 1 base, with 7 bases separating them. The germline V gene encodes CDR1 LGHDT and CDR2 YNNKEL (reference sequence). This CDR3 spans 14 amino acids. CDR3 bases: TGTGCCAGCAGCCAAGGTCCGTGGAACACTGAAGCTTTCTTT. It translates to CASSQGPWNTEAFF.

This clonotype came up many times. V and J are TRBV5-6 and TRBJ2-1, with TRBD2 matching 8 bases. Germline assignment: CDR1 SGHDT and CDR2 YYEEEE. There are 14 residues in the CDR3. Trimming removed 3 bases from V and 5 bases from J; junction bases left unmatched: 4. This CDR3 is CASSSPGGDNEQFF. CDR3 nucleotides: TGTGCCAGCAGCTCCCCGGGGGGGGACAATGAGCAGTTCTTC.

This clonotype was recorded at least ten times. The CDR3 region is CASSLPGGGPYNEQFF. The CDR3 region has the DNA TGTGCCAGCAGTCTACCTGGCGGGGGGCCCTACAATGAGCAGTTCTTC. The chain recombines TRBV27 with TRBJ2-1, with TRBD2 identical over 8 bases. Trimming removed 5 bases from V and 2 bases from J; junction bases left unmatched: 8. The CDR3 loop spans 16 amino acids. Germline-derived CDR1 and CDR2 are MNHEY and SMNVEV (reference sequence).

This clonotype was seen at least ten times. The gene calls are TRBV7-8 and TRBJ2-2, with a tentative D call TRBD2 (7 bases). This CDR3 region has 15 residues. V was shortened by 8 bases and J by 7 bases, with 20 bases between the two germline ends. Germline lookup yields CDR1 SGHVS and CDR2 FQNEAQ. The DNA for the CDR3 is TGTGCCAGCCCCCCGAGGGGGGGGCAAGGCGGGGAGCTGTTTTTT. This translates into CASPPRGGQGGELFF.

This clonotype has a count of ten or more. The V call is TRBV12-3 or TRBV12-4, the J call TRBJ1-6, with D possibly matching TRBD1 (5 bases). There are 17 residues in the CDR3. V was cut by 1 base and J by 7 bases, with 17 bases left in between. DNA of the CDR3: TGTGCCAGCAGTTTAGGCCGGGGGAGACGTGCCAATTCACCCCTCCACTTT. Its translation: CASSLGRGRRANSPLHF.

This clonotype was counted a few times. The chain uses TRBV18 and TRBJ1-4; weak D call: TRBD1 (6 bases). Germline-derived CDR1 and CDR2 are KGHSH and LQKENI. Trimming removed 2 bases from V and 7 bases from J, with 14 bases in between. The CDR3 contains 15 residues. CDR3 DNA sequence: TGTGCCAGCTCACCAGGGGGCGCCCCGGGTGAAAAACTGTTTTTT. Translation gives CASSPGGAPGEKLFF.

The chain is built from TRBV20-1 and TRBJ1-2; D may be TRBD1 (6 bases). Trimming took off 5 bases at V and 8 bases at J, with 15 bases between the two ends. From germline, CDR1 is DFQATT and CDR2 SNEGSKA (reference sequence). This CDR3 has 12 residues. As DNA, the CDR3 is TGCAGTGCTTCAGGGGACCCCAGAGGCTACACCTTC. It encodes CSASGDPRGYTF.

V gene TRBV7-2 combines with J gene TRBJ1-6, with 7 bases aligning to TRBD1. J was trimmed by 12 bases and V by 2 bases; bases with no gene match: 10. The CDR3 is 15 residues long. Germline V CDR1 and CDR2: SGHTA, FQGNSA. The CDR3 DNA reads as TGTGCCAGCAGCTTACCGTCTGCAGGGGGGTTACCCCTCCACTTT. Translating it yields CASSLPSAGGLPLHF.

V gene TRBV29-1 combines with J gene TRBJ2-1; the match to TRBD1 covers 8 bases. The CDR3 runs 12 residues. The germline V gene encodes CDR1 SQVTM and CDR2 ANQGSEA. The V and J ends lost 4 bases and 7 bases, in that order; junction bases with no gene match: 3. The CDR3 region has the DNA TGCAGCGTTGTAGACAGGGGTAATGAGCAGTTCTTC. Encoded protein: CSVVDRGNEQFF.

The rearrangement links TRBV12-3 or TRBV12-4 to TRBJ2-3; D remains unclear. The CDR3 length is 15 residues. Trimming took off 6 bases at V and 4 bases at J, with 17 bases between the two ends. Written as DNA, the CDR3 is TGTGCCAGCAGCCTCTATGGCCCGTCCGCAGATACGCAGTATTTT. Translation: CASSLYGPSADTQYF.

In this sample, this clonotype turned up many times. The CDR3 DNA sequence: TGTGCCAGCAGCTTCGGGGCAGGGGCCGTCTATGGCTACACCTTC. This gives the protein CASSFGAGAVYGYTF. The V and J genes are TRBV11-2 and TRBJ1-2; maybe TRBD1 (6 bases). The germline V gene encodes CDR1 SGHAT and CDR2 FQNNGV. Trimming removed 3 bases from V and 4 bases from J, with 15 bases in between. The CDR3 contains 15 residues.

This clonotype was counted many times. The chain links TRBV12-3 or TRBV12-4 to TRBJ2-7, with D perhaps TRBD1 or TRBD2 (5 bases each). The CDR3 has 15 amino acids. The V end lost 1 base, the J end lost 3 bases, and 13 bases lay between the germline ends. This CDR3 reads CASSLEGDGGYEQYF. The CDR3 nucleotides are TGTGCCAGCAGTTTAGAAGGGGACGGAGGCTACGAGCAGTACTTC.

The chain carries TRBV16 and TRBJ2-7; no definite D call. V gave up 4 bases and J gave up 2 bases, with 12 bases separating them. The CDR3 is 14 amino acids. Looked up from germline, CDR1 is KGHSY and CDR2 is FQNENV. CDR3 coding DNA: TGTGCCAGCAGCCTCGACGGGCTAACCTACGAGCAGTACTTC. Translating gives CASSLDGLTYEQYF.

This clonotype was detected many times. The chain employs TRBV2 and TRBJ2-1; D is unresolved. The CDR3 runs to 11 residues. V dropped 3 bases and J dropped 6 bases, with 3 bases sitting between them. Germline V gene data show CDR1 as SNHLY and CDR2 as FYNNEI. In DNA, the CDR3 is TGTGCCAGCAGTGAGGGCAATGAGCAGTTCTTC. This codes for CASSEGNEQFF.

This clonotype turned up a few times. The chain is built from TRBV7-9 and TRBJ1-2; 9 nucleotides align to TRBD1. The germline V gene encodes CDR1 SEHNR and CDR2 FQNEAQ (reference sequence). Germline trimming cut 5 bases from V and 7 bases from J; bases unmatched to any gene: 11. This CDR3 region has 15 residues. The CDR3 loop is CASSQGGTGSAGYTF. The CDR3 DNA reads TGTGCCAGCAGCCAAGGGGGGACAGGGTCCGCTGGCTACACCTTC.

The rearrangement joins TRBV29-1 to TRBJ2-7; TRBD1 is a possible D gene (5 bases). The CDR3 runs to 16 residues. Looked up from germline, CDR1 is SQVTM and CDR2 is ANQGSEA. V dropped 0 bases and J dropped 1 base, with 16 bases sitting between them. The chain's CDR3 is CSVEDVGDSLSYEQYF. CDR3 nucleotide sequence: TGCAGCGTTGAAGATGTTGGAGACAGTTTATCCTACGAGCAGTACTTC.

V usage is TRBV10-3 and J usage is TRBJ1-1; D possibly corresponds to TRBD1 (5 bases). The CDR3 has 15 residues. With 8 bases removed from V and 1 base from J, the gap between germline ends came to 17 bases. The germline gives CDR1 ENHRY, CDR2 SYGVKD. The chain's CDR3 is CAIVDFRDGNTEAFF. The CDR3 region has the DNA TGTGCCATCGTAGATTTCCGGGACGGGAACACTGAAGCTTTCTTT.

Many counts were recorded for this clonotype. V is TRBV11-2 and J is TRBJ2-7; possible D gene TRBD2, 6 bases. CDR1 and CDR2 (germline): SGHAT, FQNNGV. This CDR3 has 22 residues. V was trimmed by 4 bases and J by 0 bases, leaving 34 bases between them. The CDR3 loop reads CASSSLLGGRGWGVLSSYEQYF. Here the CDR3 DNA reads TGTGCCAGCAGCTCCCTCCTGGGCGGACGTGGTTGGGGGGTTTTAAGCTCCTACGAGCAGTACTTC.